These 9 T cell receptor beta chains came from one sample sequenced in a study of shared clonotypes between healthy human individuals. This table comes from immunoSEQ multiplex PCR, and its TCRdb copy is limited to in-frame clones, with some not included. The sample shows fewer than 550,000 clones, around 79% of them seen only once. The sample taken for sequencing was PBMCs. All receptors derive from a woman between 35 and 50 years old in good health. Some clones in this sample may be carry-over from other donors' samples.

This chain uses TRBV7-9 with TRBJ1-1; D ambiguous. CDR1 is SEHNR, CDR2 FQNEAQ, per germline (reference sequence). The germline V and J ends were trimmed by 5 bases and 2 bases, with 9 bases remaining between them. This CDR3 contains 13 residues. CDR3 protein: CASSAEANTEAFF. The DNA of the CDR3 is TGTGCCAGCAGCGCAGAGGCTAACACTGAAGCTTTCTTT. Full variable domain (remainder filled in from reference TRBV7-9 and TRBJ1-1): DTGVSQNPRHKITKRGQNVTFRCDPISEHNRLYWYRQTLGQGPEFLTYFQNEAQLEKSRLLSDRFSAERPKGSFSTLEIQRTEQGDSAMYLCASSAEANTEAFFGQGTRLTVV.

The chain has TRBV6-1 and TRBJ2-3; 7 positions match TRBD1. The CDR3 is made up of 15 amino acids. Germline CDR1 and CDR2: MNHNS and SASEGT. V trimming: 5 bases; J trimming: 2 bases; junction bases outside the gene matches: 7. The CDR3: CASSRDRRTTDTQYF. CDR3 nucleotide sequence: TGTGCCAGCAGTCGGGACAGAAGAACCACAGATACGCAGTATTTT.

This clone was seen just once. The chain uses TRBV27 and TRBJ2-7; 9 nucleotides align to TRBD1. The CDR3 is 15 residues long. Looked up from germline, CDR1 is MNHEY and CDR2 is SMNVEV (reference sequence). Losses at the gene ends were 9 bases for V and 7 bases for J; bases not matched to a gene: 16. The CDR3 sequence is CASPRWDRDPGEQYF. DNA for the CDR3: TGTGCCAGTCCCCGCTGGGACAGGGACCCGGGGGAGCAGTACTTC.

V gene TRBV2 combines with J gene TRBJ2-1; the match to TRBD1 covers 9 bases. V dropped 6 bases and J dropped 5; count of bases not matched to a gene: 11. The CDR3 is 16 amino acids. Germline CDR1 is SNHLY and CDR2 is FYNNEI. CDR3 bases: TGTGCCAGCAGGAAAAGGGGGACAGGGCCCAACAATGAGCAGTTCTTC. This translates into CASRKRGTGPNNEQFF.

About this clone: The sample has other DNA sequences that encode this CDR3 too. CDR3 amino acids: CASSIGYEQYF. DNA of the CDR3: TGTGCCAGTAGTATAGGGTACGAGCAGTACTTC. V and J are TRBV19 and TRBJ2-7; D is ambiguous. From germline, CDR1 is LNHDA and CDR2 SQIVND (reference sequence). The CDR3 is made up of 11 amino acids. The V end lost 1 base, the J end lost 4 bases, and 2 bases lay between the germline ends.

CDR3 loop: CASKPGRLNSGHHEAFF. In nucleotides, the CDR3 is TGTGCCAGCAAGCCCGGAAGATTAAATTCGGGCCACCACGAAGCTTTCTTT. The chain joins TRBV5-6 to TRBJ1-1; D gene uncertain. The V and J ends lost 6 bases and 8 bases respectively, with 29 bases between them. CDR3 length: 17 amino acids. Germline CDR1 and CDR2: SGHDT and YYEEEE.

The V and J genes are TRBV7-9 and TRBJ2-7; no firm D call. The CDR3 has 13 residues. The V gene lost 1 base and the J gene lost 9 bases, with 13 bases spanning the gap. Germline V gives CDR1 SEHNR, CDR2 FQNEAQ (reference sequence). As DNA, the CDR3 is TGTGCCAGCAGCTTAGAATCAGGTCAAAGGCAGTACTTC. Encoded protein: CASSLESGQRQYF.

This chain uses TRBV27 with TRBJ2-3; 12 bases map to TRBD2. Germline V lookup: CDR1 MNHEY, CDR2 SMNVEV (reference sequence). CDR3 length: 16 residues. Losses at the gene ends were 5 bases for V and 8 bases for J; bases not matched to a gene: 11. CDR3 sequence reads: CASSPRLAGVQGTQYF. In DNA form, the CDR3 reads TGTGCCAGCAGTCCTAGACTAGCGGGAGTTCAGGGTACGCAGTATTTT.

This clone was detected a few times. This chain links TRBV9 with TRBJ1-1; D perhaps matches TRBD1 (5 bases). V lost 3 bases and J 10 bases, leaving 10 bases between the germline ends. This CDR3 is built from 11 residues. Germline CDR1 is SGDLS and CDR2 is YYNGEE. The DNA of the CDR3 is TGTGCCAGCAGCGCTGGAAGGGGAGCTTTCTTT. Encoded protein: CASSAGRGAFF.